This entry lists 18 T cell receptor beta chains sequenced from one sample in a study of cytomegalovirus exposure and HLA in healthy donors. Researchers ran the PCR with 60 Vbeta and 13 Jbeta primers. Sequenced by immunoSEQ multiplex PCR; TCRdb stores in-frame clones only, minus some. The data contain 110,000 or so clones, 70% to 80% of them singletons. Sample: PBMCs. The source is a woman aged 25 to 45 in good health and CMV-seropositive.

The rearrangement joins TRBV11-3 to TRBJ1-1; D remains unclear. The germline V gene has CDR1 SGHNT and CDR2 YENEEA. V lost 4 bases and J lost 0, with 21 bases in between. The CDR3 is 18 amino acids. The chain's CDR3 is CASSSKTTSGLMNTEAFF. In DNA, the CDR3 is TGTGCCAGCAGCTCTAAAACCACCTCAGGTTTAATGAACACTGAAGCTTTCTTT.

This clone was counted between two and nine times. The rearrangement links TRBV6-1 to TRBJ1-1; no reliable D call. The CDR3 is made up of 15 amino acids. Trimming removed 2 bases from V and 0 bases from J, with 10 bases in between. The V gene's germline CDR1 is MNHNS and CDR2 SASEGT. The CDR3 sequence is CASSEFWQMNTEAFF. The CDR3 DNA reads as TGTGCCAGCAGTGAATTTTGGCAGATGAACACTGAAGCTTTCTTT.

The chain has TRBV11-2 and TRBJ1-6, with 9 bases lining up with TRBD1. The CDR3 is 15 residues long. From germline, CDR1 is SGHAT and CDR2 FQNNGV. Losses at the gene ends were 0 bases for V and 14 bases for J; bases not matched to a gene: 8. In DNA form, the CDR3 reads TGTGCCAGCAGCTTAGAACAGGGGGCCGCCCCCACCCTCCACTTT. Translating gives CASSLEQGAAPTLHF.

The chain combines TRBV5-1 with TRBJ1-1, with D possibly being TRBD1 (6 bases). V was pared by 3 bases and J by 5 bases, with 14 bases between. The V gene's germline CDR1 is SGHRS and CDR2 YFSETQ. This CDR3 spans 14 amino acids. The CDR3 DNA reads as TGCGCCAGCAGCTCATTAGCAGGGGTTACTGAAGCTTTCTTT. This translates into CASSSLAGVTEAFF. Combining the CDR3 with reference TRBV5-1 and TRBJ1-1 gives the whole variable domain KAGVTQTPRYLIKTRGQQVTLSCSPISGHRSVSWYQQTPGQGLQFLFEYFSETQRNKGNFPGRFSGRQFSNSRSEMNVSTLELGDSALYLCASSSLAGVTEAFFGQGTRLTVV.

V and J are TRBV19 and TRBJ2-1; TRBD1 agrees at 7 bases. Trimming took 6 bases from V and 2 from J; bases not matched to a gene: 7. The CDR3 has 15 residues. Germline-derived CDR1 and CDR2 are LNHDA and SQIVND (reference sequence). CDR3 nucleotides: TGTGCCAGTAGATCTCCCGGGACAGCCTACAATGAGCAGTTCTTC. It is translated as CASRSPGTAYNEQFF. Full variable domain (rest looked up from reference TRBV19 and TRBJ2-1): DGGITQSPKYLFRKEGQNVTLSCEQNLNHDAMYWYRQDPGQGLRLIYYSQIVNDFQKGDIAEGYSVSREKKESFPLTVTSAQKNPTAFYLCASRSPGTAYNEQFFGPGTRLTVL.

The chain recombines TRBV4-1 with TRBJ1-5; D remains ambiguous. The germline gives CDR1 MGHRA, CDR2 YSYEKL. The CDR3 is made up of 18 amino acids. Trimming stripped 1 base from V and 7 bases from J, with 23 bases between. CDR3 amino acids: CASSQVIQTRGLEQPQHF. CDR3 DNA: TGCGCCAGCAGCCAAGTAATACAGACCCGGGGATTGGAGCAGCCCCAGCATTTT.

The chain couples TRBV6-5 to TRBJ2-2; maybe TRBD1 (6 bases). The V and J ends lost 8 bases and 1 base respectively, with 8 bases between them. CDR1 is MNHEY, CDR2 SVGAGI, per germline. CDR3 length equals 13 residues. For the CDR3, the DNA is TGTGCCAGCGTGGGACAGAACACCGGGGAGCTGTTTTTT. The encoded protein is CASVGQNTGELFF.

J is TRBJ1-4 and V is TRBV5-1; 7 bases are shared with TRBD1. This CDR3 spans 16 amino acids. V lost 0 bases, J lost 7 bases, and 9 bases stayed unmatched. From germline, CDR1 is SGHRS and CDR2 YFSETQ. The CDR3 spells CASSLGAGTDIEKLFF. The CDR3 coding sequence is TGCGCCAGCAGCTTGGGGGCCGGGACAGATATTGAAAAACTGTTTTTT.

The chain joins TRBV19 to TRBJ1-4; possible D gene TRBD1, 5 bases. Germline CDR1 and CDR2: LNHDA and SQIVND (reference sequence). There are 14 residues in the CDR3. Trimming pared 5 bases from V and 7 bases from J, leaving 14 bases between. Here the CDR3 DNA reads TGTGCCAGTAGTCTCCGGGACGGGAGTGAAAAACTGTTTTTT. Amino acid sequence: CASSLRDGSEKLFF.

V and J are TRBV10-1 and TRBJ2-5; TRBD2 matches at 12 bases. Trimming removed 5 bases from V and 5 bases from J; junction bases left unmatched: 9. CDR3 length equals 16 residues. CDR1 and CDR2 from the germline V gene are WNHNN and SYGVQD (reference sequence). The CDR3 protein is CASSLTSGRIQETQYF. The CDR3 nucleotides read TGCGCCAGCAGTCTGACTAGCGGGAGAATTCAGGAGACCCAGTACTTC.

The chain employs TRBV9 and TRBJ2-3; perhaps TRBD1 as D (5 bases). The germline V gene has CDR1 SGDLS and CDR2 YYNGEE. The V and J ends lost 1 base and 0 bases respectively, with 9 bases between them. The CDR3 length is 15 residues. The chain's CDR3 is CASSVSGRSTDTQYF. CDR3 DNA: TGTGCCAGCAGCGTATCAGGGCGGAGCACAGATACGCAGTATTTT. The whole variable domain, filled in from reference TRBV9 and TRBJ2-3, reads DSGVTQTPKHLITATGQRVTLRCSPRSGDLSVYWYQQSLDQGLQFLIQYYNGEERAKGNILERFSAQQFPDLHSELNLSSLELGDSALYFCASSVSGRSTDTQYFGPGTRLTVL.

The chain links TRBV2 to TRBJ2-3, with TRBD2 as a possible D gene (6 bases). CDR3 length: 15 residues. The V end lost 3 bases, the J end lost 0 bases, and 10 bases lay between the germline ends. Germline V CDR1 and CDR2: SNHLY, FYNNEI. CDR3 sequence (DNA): TGTGCCAGCAGTGAGGAGGGCGGTAGCACAGATACGCAGTATTTT. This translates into CASSEEGGSTDTQYF. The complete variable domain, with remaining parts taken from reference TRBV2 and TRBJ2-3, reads EPEVTQTPSHQVTQMGQEVILRCVPISNHLYFYWYRQILGQKVEFLVSFYNNEISEKSEIFDDQFSVERPDGSNFTLKIRSTKLEDSAMYFCASSEEGGSTDTQYFGPGTRLTVL.

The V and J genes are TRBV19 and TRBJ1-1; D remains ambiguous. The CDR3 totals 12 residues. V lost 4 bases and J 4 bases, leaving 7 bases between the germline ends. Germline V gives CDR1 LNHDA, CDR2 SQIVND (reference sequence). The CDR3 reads CASSTLGTEAFF. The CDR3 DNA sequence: TGTGCCAGTAGTACGCTAGGCACTGAAGCTTTCTTT.

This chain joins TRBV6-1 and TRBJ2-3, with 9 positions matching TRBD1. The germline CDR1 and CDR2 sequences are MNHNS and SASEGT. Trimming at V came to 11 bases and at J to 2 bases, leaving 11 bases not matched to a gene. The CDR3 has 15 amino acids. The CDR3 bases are TGTGCCTGGAGTCTGACAGGGGGAACCACAGATACGCAGTATTTT. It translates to CAWSLTGGTTDTQYF.

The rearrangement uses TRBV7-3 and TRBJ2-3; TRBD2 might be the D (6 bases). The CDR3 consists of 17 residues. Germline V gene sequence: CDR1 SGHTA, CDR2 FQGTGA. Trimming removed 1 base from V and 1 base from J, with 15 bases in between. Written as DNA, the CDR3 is TGTGCCAGCAGCTTAAGGGACTTCCCTAGGGGCACAGATACGCAGTATTTT. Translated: CASSLRDFPRGTDTQYF.

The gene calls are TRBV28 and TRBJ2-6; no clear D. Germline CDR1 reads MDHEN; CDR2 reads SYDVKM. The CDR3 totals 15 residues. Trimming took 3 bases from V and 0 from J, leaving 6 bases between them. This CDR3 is CASSLGYSGANVLTF. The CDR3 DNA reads TGTGCCAGCAGTTTGGGCTACTCTGGGGCCAACGTCCTGACTTTC.

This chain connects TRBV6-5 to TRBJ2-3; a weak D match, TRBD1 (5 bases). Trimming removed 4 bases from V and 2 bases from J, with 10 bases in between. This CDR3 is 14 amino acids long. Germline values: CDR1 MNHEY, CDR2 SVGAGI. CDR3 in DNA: TGTGCCAGCAGTTTAGACAGTACCACAGATACGCAGTATTTT. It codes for CASSLDSTTDTQYF.

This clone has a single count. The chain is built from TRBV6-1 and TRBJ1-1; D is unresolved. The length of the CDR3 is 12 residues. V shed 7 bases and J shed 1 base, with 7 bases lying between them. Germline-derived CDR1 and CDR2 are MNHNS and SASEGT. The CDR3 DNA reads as TGTGCCAGCAATCGACAGAACACTGAAGCTTTCTTT. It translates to CASNRQNTEAFF.